This TCR beta chain was recorded in a study of monozygotic twins with inflammatory bowel disease (dated by TCRdb to between 2019 and 2020). Study-level background: In total, about 30 monozygotic twin pairs made up the full study: 19 Danish pairs, all IBD-discordant, plus nine German pairs, of which four were IBD-concordant and five were IBD-discordant. Within discordant pairs, disease-associated traits were sought mainly by comparing IBD patients with their genetically identical healthy co-twins. Each individual had, on average, about 151 000 unique TCRalpha sequences and 181 000 unique TCRbeta sequences available for analysis. Results and caveats for the whole study, not just this receptor: TCRbeta repertoire diversity, by inverse Simpson index, was decreased in IBD patients compared with their healthy co-twins. IBD patients shared fewer clonotypes with other individuals than healthy twins did, most markedly in patients showing signs of disease activity. Because patients received different immunosuppressive treatments, the repertoires may have picked up extra background noise and variability between individuals. Concordant and discordant twins showed no difference in repertoire similarity, possibly because of limited statistical power. The results gave no support for a single strong signal or clonotype linked to IBD. Distinction between different T cell subtypes could not be achieved in the analysis.

From each donor, a roughly 2.3 ml peripheral blood sample was collected into PAXgene tubes and stored at -80 degrees C. Without any T cell sorting, total RNA was extracted from whole blood using the PAXgene blood miRNA kit on an automated QIAcube. Deep TCRalpha and TCRbeta repertoire profiling with unique molecular barcoding was performed on peripheral blood of monozygotic twin pairs concordant or discordant for inflammatory bowel disease. For every twin pair, smoking habits were documented, and each individual was categorised as a current, former or never smoker. In the germline V gene, CDR1 corresponds to MGHRA and CDR2 to YSYEKL. Its CDR3 holds 17 amino acids, cysteine through phenylalanine. No DNA is recorded. Library construction relied on 5' RACE. Each TCR library was prepared from about 4,000 ng of total RNA. cDNA was synthesized with SMARTScribe reverse transcriptase in eight separate reactions per sample. Unique molecular identifiers containing a 6-nucleotide sample barcode were introduced through template switching during cDNA synthesis. Amplification of TCRalpha and TCRbeta cDNA involved two nested PCRs of around 15 and 9 cycles, and each PCR was followed by bead purification. Before amplification, the cDNA was treated with uracil DNA-glycosylase and purified using the QIAquick PCR purification kit. In the second PCR, Illumina TruSeq-compatible adapters and sample-specific barcodes were added. Library quality and concentration were checked on TapeStation and Qubit, and libraries were pooled at 4.5 to 5.5 ng each. Sequencing of the pooled libraries was done on an Illumina HiSeq2500 single-index Rapid Run using custom sequencing primers and 2 x 100 bp reads. Turning to the authors' computational methods: PCR and sequencing errors were corrected by UMI-based consensus assembly using MiGEC version 1.2.6. MiXCR version 2.1.1 handled V(D)J alignment, clonotype assembly and CDR3 extraction. To normalise gene usage, clonotype sharing and MAIT/NKT TCR abundance, the top 1000, 10 000 and 20 000 clonotypes in each sample were analysed. After downsampling to 27 000 UMIs, diversity was calculated as the inverse Simpson index using the vegan R package. Paired Mann-Whitney U tests were applied to discordant twin pairs, and Benjamini-Hochberg correction was used for multiple testing. After TCRdb reprocessed the reads, each CDR3 protein sequence was kept as one row, without DNA. The V and J calls here are based on TCRdb, not the publication. This sample's table has entries for around 370,000 distinct CDR3 sequences. Around 2.6% of the sample belongs to the ten largest clones.

With respect to this clonotype: The antigen this receptor binds is unknown.

The source is a human donor with ulcerative colitis or Crohn's disease, or a healthy co-twin of an affected twin (not recorded which). Sequencing input: blood. The chain was built from TRBV4-1 and TRBJ2-5; the TCRdb D gene call, TRBD1, has no DNA to confirm it. CDR3 region: CASSHLGQGNKKETQYF.